These T cell receptor beta chains were read from a single sample in a study of T-cell memory formation after mild COVID-19. MiXCR, applied by TCRdb to the 5' RACE reads, yields one record per CDR3 protein. Among some 65,000 distinct CDR3 sequences listed, about a sixth were seen once. Specimen: PBMCs or a T cell subset sorted from them (not recorded which). These receptors were collected from an adult woman who had mild COVID-19 (a few samples of this study predate the infection). Cell type and time point are not known. CDR3s include the opening cysteine and the closing phenylalanine or tryptophan. Fields, in order: D gene, CDR3 length, clone size, J gene, V gene, CDR3 DNA, CDR3 protein. The D gene is left open where the match is weak. Not every row has a clone size; where given, it reads once, few, many or a size class.

>-|14|-|TRBJ2-7|TRBV20-1
TGCAGTGCTAGAGATCTGACGGGGTTCTACGAGCAGTACTTC
CSARDLTGFYEQYF
>-|14|few|TRBJ2-7|TRBV9
TGTGCCAGCAGCGTAGCTCCGGGGGCTCACGAGCAGTACTTC
CASSVAPGAHEQYF
>-|13|few|TRBJ2-1|TRBV24-1
TGTGCCACCAGTGATTTTAACATCAATGAGCAGTTCTTC
CATSDFNINEQFF
>-|14|many|TRBJ2-7|TRBV4-3
TGCGCCAGCAGCCAAGGATCTGAGGGGTACGAGCAGTACTTC
CASSQGSEGYEQYF
>TRBD1|15|-|TRBJ2-7|TRBV9
TGTGCCAGCAGCGGGGGACAGGGTACCATCTACGAGCAGTACTTC
CASSGGQGTIYEQYF
>-|12|-|TRBJ2-7|TRBV7-6
TGTGCCAGCAGCCTAGCGAAAGACGAGCAGTACTTC
CASSLAKDEQYF
>-|13|-|TRBJ1-1|TRBV5-1
TGCGCCAGCAGCTTGGCGCCGAACACTGAAGCTTTCTTT
CASSLAPNTEAFF
>TRBD2|16|few|TRBJ2-3|TRBV5-1
TGCGCCAGCAGATTAGGAGCGGGACTAGCATCAGATACGCAGTATTTT
CASRLGAGLASDTQYF
>TRBD2|16|-|TRBJ2-4|TRBV7-9
TGTGCCAGCAGCCAGGAAATAGCGGGAGCAATAAACATTCAGTACTTC
CASSQEIAGAINIQYF
>-|16|-|TRBJ2-1|TRBV5-1
TGCGCCAGCAGCTTGGGCGTCATGGGTGGGAACAATGAGCAGTTCTTC
CASSLGVMGGNNEQFF
>TRBD2|14|few|TRBJ2-7|TRBV7-9
TGTGCCAGCAGCTCGGGGACTAGGCCCGGCGAGCAGTACTTC
CASSSGTRPGEQYF
>TRBD1|14|-|TRBJ1-1|TRBV7-6
TGTGCCAGCAGCTTAGGGACAGGGGACACTGAAGCTTTCTTT
CASSLGTGDTEAFF
>-|12|-|TRBJ2-3|TRBV6-6
TGTGCCAGCAGCCCCTCAGCAGATACGCAGTATTTT
CASSPSADTQYF
>-|13|few|TRBJ2-1|TRBV3-1
TGTGCCAGCAGCCCCTTCCGGGGTTATGAGCAGTTCTTC
CASSPFRGYEQFF
>TRBD1|14|-|TRBJ2-1|TRBV6-5
TGTGCCAGCAGTCACGGGACAGGGGCCGATGAGCAGTTCTTC
CASSHGTGADEQFF
>-|16|-|TRBJ2-1|TRBV12-3/TRBV12-4
TGTGCCAGCAGTTCCCTCCCGGGGGGCCCTAGCAATGAGCAGTTCTTC
CASSSLPGGPSNEQFF
>TRBD2|16|-|TRBJ2-3|TRBV3-1
TGTGCCAGCAGCCAAGGTTTGCGGGGGATCTTGGATACGCAGTATTTT
CASSQGLRGILDTQYF
>-|15|-|TRBJ2-1|TRBV6-4
TGTGCCAGCAGTCGGGCAGGGGACTCCTACAATGAGCAGTTCTTC
CASSRAGDSYNEQFF
>TRBD1|16|few|TRBJ2-3|TRBV4-1
TGCGCCAGCAGCGCAAACAGGGGAGTCGGAACAGATACGCAGTATTTT
CASSANRGVGTDTQYF
>TRBD2|19|few|TRBJ2-1|TRBV4-3
TGCGCCAGCAGCCAAGATGGACTAGCGGGAGGGAACCCTATGAATGAGCAGTTCTTC
CASSQDGLAGGNPMNEQFF
>-|14|-|TRBJ2-1|TRBV7-9
TGTGCCAGCAGCTTTTTCGGGGACGACAATGAGCAGTTCTTC
CASSFFGDDNEQFF
>-|15|few|TRBJ2-7|TRBV7-9
TGTGCCAGCAGCACCCACCTCACAGAAACCTACGAGCAGTACTTC
CASSTHLTETYEQYF
>TRBD2|15|-|TRBJ2-1|TRBV9
TGTGCCAGCAGCGTAGTGGGACTAGCGACGAATGAGCAGTTCTTC
CASSVVGLATNEQFF
>TRBD2|20|few|TRBJ2-1|TRBV9
TGTGCCAGCAGCGGGAGGACTAGCGGGAGGCCAGGTAGCTCCTACAATGAGCAGTTCTTC
CASSGRTSGRPGSSYNEQFF
>-|17|-|TRBJ2-1|TRBV29-1
TGCAGCGTTGAAGATTGGCAGGGGACTACCGGATACAATGAGCAGTTCTTC
CSVEDWQGTTGYNEQFF
>TRBD2|17|few|TRBJ2-3|TRBV7-2
TGTGCCAGCAGCTTAGAAAGACTAGCGCCTAGCACAGATACGCAGTATTTT
CASSLERLAPSTDTQYF
>TRBD2|15|-|TRBJ2-5|TRBV6-6
TGTGCCAGCAGTCAGGGACTAGCGGGAGAAGAGACCCAGTACTTC
CASSQGLAGEETQYF
>-|16|few|TRBJ2-2|TRBV7-9
TGTGCCAGCAGCCTAGCTAGCGCTTTTAACACCGGGGAGCTGTTTTTT
CASSLASAFNTGELFF
>TRBD1|19|few|TRBJ1-1|TRBV27
TGTGCCAGCAGTTTATTTTCTCTGGACAGGGGTGAAGGTAGCGCTGAAGCTTTCTTT
CASSLFSLDRGEGSAEAFF
>-|16|many|TRBJ2-3|TRBV7-9
TGTGCCAGCAGCCCCCAGCGTGGAAGTCGAGAAGATACGCAGTATTTT
CASSPQRGSREDTQYF
>TRBD1|16|-|TRBJ1-2|TRBV29-1
TGCAGCGTTGACTCTGGGACAGAAGACCCGAGGATGGGCTACACCTTC
CSVDSGTEDPRMGYTF
>TRBD1|14|-|TRBJ2-7|TRBV12-3/TRBV12-4
TGTGCCAGCAGCACCCGGGACAGGGGGCCCGAGCAGTACTTC
CASSTRDRGPEQYF
>-|13|-|TRBJ2-7|TRBV19
TGTGCCAGTAGTAAGGACGGATCCTACGAGCAGTACTTC
CASSKDGSYEQYF
>-|15|few|TRBJ2-1|TRBV7-2
TGTGCCAGCAGCTTATTGCCAGGGTCTGTCAATGAGCAGTTCTTC
CASSLLPGSVNEQFF
>TRBD1|17|-|TRBJ1-1|TRBV12-3/TRBV12-4
TGTGCCAGCAGTTTATCCTTTGGGGGACAGGGGATGGGTGAAGCTTTCTTT
CASSLSFGGQGMGEAFF
>-|12|-|TRBJ1-6|TRBV9
TGTGCCAGCAGCGACGGGAATTCACCCCTCCACTTT
CASSDGNSPLHF
>-|13|few|TRBJ2-3|TRBV7-2
TGTGCCAGCAGCTGGGACGGTACAGATACGCAGTATTTT
CASSWDGTDTQYF
>-|15|-|TRBJ2-1|TRBV13
TGTGCCAGCAGCTCGCAGGGGGAGGACGGCAATGAGCAGTTCTTC
CASSSQGEDGNEQFF
>-|15|-|TRBJ1-1|TRBV7-2
TGTGCCAGCAGCTTAGCGAGGGATTTGAACACTGAAGCTTTCTTT
CASSLARDLNTEAFF